The clone carrying this T cell receptor (beta chain) was picked up many times. Trimming took 6 bases from V and 8 from J, leaving 17 bases between them. Germline lookup yields CDR1 MNHEY and CDR2 SMNVEV (reference sequence). The CDR3 is made up of 14 amino acids. This entry belongs to a study of spatial heterogeneity in lung cancer. Study background: Compared with alpha-chain sequences, beta-chain sequences were consistently detected in greater numbers.

Time point: sample taken at primary tumor resection. Samples were donated by 72 untreated early-stage non-small cell lung cancer patients. Unsorted samples of tumor, nontumor lung or frozen PBMC had their whole RNA sequenced. TCRdb ran MiXCR on the 5' RACE reads and lists one entry per CDR3 protein. The sample has about 39,000 distinct CDR3 sequences, 3.1% seen once. The sequence derives from a male donor with early-stage non-small cell lung cancer. The specimen was normal lung tissue next to the tumor, collected at surgery. The chain is built from TRBV27 and TRBJ2-1; D is unclear. DNA of the CDR3: TGTGCCAGCAGCCGGACCCTCGGGCCCCATGAGCAGTTCTTC. The encoded protein is CASSRTLGPHEQFF.